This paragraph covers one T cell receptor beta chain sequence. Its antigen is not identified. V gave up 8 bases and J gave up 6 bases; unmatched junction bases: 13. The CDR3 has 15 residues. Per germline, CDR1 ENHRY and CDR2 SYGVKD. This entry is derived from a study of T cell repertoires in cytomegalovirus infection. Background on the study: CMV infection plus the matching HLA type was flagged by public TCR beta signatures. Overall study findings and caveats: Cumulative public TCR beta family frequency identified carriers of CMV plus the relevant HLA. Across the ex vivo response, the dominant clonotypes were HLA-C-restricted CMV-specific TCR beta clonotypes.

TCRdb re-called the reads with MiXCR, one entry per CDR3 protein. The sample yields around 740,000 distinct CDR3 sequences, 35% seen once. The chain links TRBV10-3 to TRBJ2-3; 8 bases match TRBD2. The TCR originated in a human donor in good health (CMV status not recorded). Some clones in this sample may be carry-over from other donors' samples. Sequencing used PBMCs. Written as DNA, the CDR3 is TGTGCCATCCCGCCCTCTATAGCGGGACATGATACGCAGTATTTT. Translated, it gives CAIPPSIAGHDTQYF.